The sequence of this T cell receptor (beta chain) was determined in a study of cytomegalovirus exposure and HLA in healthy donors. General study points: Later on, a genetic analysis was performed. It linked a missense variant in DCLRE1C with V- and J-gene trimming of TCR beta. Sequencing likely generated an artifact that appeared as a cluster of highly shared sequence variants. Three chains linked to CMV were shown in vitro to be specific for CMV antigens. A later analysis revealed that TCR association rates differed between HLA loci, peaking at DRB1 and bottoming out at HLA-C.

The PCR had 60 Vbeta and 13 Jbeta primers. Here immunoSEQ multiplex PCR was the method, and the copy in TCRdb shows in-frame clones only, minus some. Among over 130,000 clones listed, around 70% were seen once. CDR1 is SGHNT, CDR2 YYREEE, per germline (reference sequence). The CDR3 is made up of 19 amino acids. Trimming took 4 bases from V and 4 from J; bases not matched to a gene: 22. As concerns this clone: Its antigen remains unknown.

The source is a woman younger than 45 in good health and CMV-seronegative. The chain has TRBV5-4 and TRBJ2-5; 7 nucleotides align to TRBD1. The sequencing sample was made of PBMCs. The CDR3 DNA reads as TGTGCCAGCAGCCCCCGCCCCAAGGACAGGAGCTCAGGGGGAGAGACCCAGTACTTC. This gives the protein CASSPRPKDRSSGGETQYF.